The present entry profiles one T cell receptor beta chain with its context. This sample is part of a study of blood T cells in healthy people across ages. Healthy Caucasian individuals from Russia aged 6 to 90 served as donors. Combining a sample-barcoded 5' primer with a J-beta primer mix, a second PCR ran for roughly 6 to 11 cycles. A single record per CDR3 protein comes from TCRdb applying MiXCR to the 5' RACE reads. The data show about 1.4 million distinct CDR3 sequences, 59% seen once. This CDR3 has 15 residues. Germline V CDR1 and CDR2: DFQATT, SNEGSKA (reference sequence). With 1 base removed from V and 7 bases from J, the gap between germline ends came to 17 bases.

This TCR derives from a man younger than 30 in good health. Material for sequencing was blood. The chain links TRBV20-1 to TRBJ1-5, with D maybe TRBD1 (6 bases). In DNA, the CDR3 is TGCAGTGCTAGAGGGTTGGGGCAGGGGAACCAGCCCCAGCATTTT. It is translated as CSARGLGQGNQPQHF.